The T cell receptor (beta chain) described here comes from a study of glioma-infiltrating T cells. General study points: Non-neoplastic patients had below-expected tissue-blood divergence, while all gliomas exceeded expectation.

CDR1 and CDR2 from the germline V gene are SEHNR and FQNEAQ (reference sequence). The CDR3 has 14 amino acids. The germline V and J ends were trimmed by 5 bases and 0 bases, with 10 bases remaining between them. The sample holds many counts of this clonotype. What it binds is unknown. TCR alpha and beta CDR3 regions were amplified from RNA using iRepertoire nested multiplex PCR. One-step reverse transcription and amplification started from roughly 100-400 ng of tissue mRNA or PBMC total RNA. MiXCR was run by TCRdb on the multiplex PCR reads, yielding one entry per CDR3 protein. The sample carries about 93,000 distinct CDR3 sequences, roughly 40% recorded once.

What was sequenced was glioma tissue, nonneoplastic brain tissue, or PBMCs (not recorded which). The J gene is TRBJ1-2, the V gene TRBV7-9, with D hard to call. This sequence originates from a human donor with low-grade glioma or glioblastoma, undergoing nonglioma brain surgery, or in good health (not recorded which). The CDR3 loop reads CASSIAGTNYGYTF. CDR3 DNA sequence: TGTGCCAGCAGCATTGCCGGGACTAACTATGGCTACACCTTC.